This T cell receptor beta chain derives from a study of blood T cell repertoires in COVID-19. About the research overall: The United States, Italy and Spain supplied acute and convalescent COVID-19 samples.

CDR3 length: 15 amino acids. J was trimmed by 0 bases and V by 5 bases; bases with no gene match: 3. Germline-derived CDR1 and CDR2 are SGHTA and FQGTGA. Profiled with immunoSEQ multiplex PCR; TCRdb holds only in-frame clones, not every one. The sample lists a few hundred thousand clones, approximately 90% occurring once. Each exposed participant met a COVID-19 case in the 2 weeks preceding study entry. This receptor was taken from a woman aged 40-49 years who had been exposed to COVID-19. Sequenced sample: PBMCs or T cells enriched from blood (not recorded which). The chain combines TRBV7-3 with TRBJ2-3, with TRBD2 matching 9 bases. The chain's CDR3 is CASSPSGDSTDTQYF. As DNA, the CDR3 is TGTGCCAGCAGCCCTAGCGGGGACAGCACAGATACGCAGTATTTT.